The source of this T cell receptor (beta chain) is a study of blood T cell repertoires in COVID-19 (dated by TCRdb to about 2020). Study-wide context: Samples covering the acute and convalescent phases of COVID-19 were provided by collaborators in the United States, Italy and Spain. The prospective study material was composed of cDNA or gDNA derived from T cells, B-cell-depleted T cells, or PBMCs. Subjects who had been exposed to COVID-19, were actively infected with it, or had recovered from it provided the deeply sampled blood TCRbeta repertoires that made up the dataset. The repertoires were released in a freely available public database meant as a resource for research on the immune response to SARS-CoV-2. Samples came from the ongoing ImmuneRACE study (first 160 participants) plus 1,254 subjects from 6 global collaborators. A de-identified subject ID, COVID-19 status, age in years and sex were almost always included in the sample metadata. Where available, HLA class I and class II types were obtained from metadata supplied by the sample provider rather than from assay-based typing.

The immunoSEQ Assay, a bias-controlled multiplex PCR, was used to amplify TCRbeta CDR3 regions from genomic DNA. The source study handled its data this way. The number of nucleated cells in each sample was estimated from the amplification of reference gene primers within the assay. To quantify the absolute abundance of each unique TCRbeta CDR3 rearrangement, sequence reads were collapsed and filtered. For each sample, productive Simpson clonality was calculated by taking the square root of Simpson's diversity index across productive rearrangements. TCRdb took over this immuneACCESS table, retaining in-frame rearrangements with V and J assigned. Such tables are incomplete; in checked studies, under half of the missing clones stem from an unresolved V gene, and the remainder is unexplained. V and J calls and clone size are copied from that table; D and trimming were computed from the DNA. Within this sample are more than 250,000 clones, with 70% to 90% of them counted one time only. The ten biggest clones cover about 4.6% of the sample.

In its sample, this clone was seen a few times. Its cognate antigen has yet to be identified. One base away there is no much larger clone; base qualities are not given. Inclusive of the bounding cysteine and phenylalanine, the CDR3 is 19 residues long. CDR3 DNA is the only sequence kept; it has 57 bases, read in frame from the first base. CDR1 and CDR2 are read off the germline V gene as SQVTM and ANQGSEA. For this chain, trimming is 6 bases at the V end and 4 bases at the J end, and the number of junction bases without a gene match is 21. Findings and caveats that apply to the study as a whole: How much clinical and demographic metadata was included differed by source and by participant, and the metadata was provided uncurated.

Samples from volunteer blood donors who had recovered from COVID-19 were contributed by a second Seattle source. Each collaborating institution followed its own protocols to collect whole blood in K2EDTA tubes. For TCRbeta analysis, collaborators shipped samples as frozen whole blood, isolated PBMCs, or DNA extracted from either of those sample types. This clonotype originated in a man in his fifties or sixties who had recovered from COVID-19. The chain uses TRBV29-1 and TRBJ1-1; 12 bases in the middle match TRBD1. The sequencing sample was made of peripheral blood. The CDR3 reads CSVDRDRGPSGPWGTEAFF. Here is the DNA: TGCAGCGTGGACCGGGACAGGGGGCCGAGTGGTCCATGGGGCACTGAAGCTTTCTTT.